These T cell receptor beta chains were read from a single sample in a study of blood T cell repertoires in COVID-19. Repertoires were generated with immunoSEQ multiplex PCR, while TCRdb's copy carries only in-frame clones and drops some. The sample consists of under 150,000 clones, about four fifths of them appearing once. The sequenced sample consisted of PBMCs or T cells enriched from blood (not recorded which). Receptors originate from a woman between 50 and 59 years old who had been exposed to COVID-19. CDR3s include the opening cysteine and the closing phenylalanine or tryptophan. The order of the fields is V gene, J gene, CDR3 protein.

TRBV6-5	TRBJ1-1	CASTGGGTEAFF
TRBV2	TRBJ1-4	CASSAPGTAAGKLFF
TRBV5-4	TRBJ1-5	CASSLQGFNQPQHF
TRBV12-5	TRBJ2-2	CATFRGGTGELFF
TRBV9	TRBJ2-2	CASSAGQLGRELFF
TRBV10-3	TRBJ2-3	CAISDVAGDGTQYF
TRBV30	TRBJ2-2	CAWSVPRATSGRAYTGELFF
TRBV3-1/TRBV3-2	TRBJ2-7	CASSQVRGYYEQYF
TRBV6-5	TRBJ1-5	CASSLQGRIQPQHF
TRBV28	TRBJ2-7	CASSLRDEQYF
TRBV4-1	TRBJ1-3	CASSQGGALSPVGNTIYF
TRBV7-9	TRBJ2-3	CASSGGLAGVTDTQYF